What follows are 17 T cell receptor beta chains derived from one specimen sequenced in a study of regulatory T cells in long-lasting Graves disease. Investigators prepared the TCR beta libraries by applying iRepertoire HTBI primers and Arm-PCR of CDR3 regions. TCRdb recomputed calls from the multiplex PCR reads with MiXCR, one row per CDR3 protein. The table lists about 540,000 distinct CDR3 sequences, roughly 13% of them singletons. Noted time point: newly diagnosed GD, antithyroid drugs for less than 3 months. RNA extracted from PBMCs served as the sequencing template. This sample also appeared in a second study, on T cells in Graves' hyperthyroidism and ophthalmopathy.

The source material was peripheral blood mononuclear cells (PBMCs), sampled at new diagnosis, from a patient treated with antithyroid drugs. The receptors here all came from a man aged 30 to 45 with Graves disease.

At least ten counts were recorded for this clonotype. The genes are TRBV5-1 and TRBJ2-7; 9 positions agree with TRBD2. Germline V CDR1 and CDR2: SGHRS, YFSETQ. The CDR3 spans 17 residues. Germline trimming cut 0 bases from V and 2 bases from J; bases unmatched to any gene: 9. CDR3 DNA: TGCGCCAGCAGCTTGGAGGCGGGAGGGCGAACTACCTACGAGCAGTACTTC. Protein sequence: CASSLEAGGRTTYEQYF. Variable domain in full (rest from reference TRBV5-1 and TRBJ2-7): KAGVTQTPRYLIKTRGQQVTLSCSPISGHRSVSWYQQTPGQGLQFLFEYFSETQRNKGNFPGRFSGRQFSNSRSEMNVSTLELGDSALYLCASSLEAGGRTTYEQYFGPGTRLTVT.

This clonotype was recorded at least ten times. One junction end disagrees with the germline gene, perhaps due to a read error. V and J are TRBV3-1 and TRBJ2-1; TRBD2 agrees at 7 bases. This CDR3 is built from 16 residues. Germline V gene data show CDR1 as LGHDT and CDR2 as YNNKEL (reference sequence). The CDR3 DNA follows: TGTGCCAGCAGCCAAGCAGGGCTAGCGGTATACATTGAGCAGTTCTTC. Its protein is CASSQAGLAVYIEQFF.

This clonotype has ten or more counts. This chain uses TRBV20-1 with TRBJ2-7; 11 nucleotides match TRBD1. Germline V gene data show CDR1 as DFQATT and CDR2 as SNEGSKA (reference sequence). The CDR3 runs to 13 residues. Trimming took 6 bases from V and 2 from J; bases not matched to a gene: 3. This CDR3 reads CSADRGPPYEQYF. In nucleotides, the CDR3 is TGCAGTGCGGACAGGGGGCCCCCCTACGAGCAGTACTTC.

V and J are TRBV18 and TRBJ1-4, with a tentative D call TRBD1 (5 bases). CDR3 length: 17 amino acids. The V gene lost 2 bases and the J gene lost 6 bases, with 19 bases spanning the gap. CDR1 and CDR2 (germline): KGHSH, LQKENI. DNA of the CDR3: TGTGCCAGCTCACCAGCAGGGCTGGGATTAGAGGATGAAAAACTGTTTTTT. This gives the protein CASSPAGLGLEDEKLFF.

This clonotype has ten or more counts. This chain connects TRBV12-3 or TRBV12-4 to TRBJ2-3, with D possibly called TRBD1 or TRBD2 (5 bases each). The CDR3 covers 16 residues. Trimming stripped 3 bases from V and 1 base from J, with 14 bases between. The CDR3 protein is CASSFHRGRGTDTQYF. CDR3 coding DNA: TGTGCCAGCAGTTTTCATCGGGGCAGGGGCACAGATACGCAGTATTTT.

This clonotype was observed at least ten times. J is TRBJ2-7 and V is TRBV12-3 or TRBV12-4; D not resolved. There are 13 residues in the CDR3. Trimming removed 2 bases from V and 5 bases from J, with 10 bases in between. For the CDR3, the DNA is TGTGCCAGCAGTTTACGGCAGAGCGACGAGCAGTACTTC. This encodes CASSLRQSDEQYF.

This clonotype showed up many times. This CDR3 reads CAIREQGAYTGELFF. The CDR3 region has the DNA TGTGCCATCAGGGAACAGGGGGCCTACACCGGGGAGCTGTTTTTT. The chain couples TRBV10-3 to TRBJ2-2; 9 bases are shared with TRBD1. The CDR3 has 15 residues. J gave up 3 bases and V 6 bases, and 5 bases lay outside the gene matches. CDR1 ENHRY and CDR2 SYGVKD come from the germline V gene.

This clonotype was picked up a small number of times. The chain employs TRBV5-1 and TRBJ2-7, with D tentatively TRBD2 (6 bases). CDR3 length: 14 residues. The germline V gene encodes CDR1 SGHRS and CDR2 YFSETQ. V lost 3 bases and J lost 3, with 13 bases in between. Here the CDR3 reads CASSWRENLYEQYF. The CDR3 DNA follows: TGCGCCAGCAGCTGGAGGGAGAATCTCTACGAGCAGTACTTC.

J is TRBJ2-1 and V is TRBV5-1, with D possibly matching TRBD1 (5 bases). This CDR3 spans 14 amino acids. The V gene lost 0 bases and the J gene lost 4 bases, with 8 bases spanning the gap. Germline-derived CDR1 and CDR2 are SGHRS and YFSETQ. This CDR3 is CASSLGRDYNEQFF. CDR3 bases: TGCGCCAGCAGCTTGGGCAGGGATTACAATGAGCAGTTCTTC.

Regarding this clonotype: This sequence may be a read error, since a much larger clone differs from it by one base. CDR3 amino acids: CASTPGDQRLPQHF. The CDR3 nucleotides are TGTGCCAGTACTCCAGGGGATCAGCGCCTGCCCCAGCATTTT. The V gene is TRBV19, the J gene TRBJ1-5, with D possibly being TRBD1 (6 bases). CDR1 is LNHDA and CDR2 is SQIVND in the germline V gene (reference sequence). CDR3 length: 14 amino acids. Trimming left V 7 bases short and J 9 bases short, with 19 bases between. Based on the CDR3 plus reference TRBV19 and TRBJ1-5, the full variable domain is DGGITQSPKYLFRKEGQNVTLSCEQNLNHDAMYWYRQDPGQGLRLIYYSQIVNDFQKGDIAEGYSVSREKKESFPLTVTSAQKNPTAFYLCASTPGDQRLPQHFGDGTRLSIL.

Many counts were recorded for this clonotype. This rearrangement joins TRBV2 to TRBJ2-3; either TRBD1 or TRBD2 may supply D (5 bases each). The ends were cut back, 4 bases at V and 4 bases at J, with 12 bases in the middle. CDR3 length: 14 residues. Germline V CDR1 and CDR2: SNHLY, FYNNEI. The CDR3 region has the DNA TGTGCCAGCAGTGGGGACGAGGGGCCAGATACGCAGTATTTT. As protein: CASSGDEGPDTQYF.

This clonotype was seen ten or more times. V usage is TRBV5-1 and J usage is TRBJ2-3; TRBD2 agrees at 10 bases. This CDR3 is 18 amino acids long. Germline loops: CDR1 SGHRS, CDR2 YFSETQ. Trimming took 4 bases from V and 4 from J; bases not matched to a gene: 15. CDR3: CASSTGVRQREGSDTQYF. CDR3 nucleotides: TGCGCCAGCAGCACGGGGGTGCGACAGCGGGAGGGTTCAGATACGCAGTATTTT.

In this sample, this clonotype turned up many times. DNA of the CDR3: TGTGCCAGCAGTTTATCCGGGGTTACCAAAAACATTCAGTACTTC. The encoded protein is CASSLSGVTKNIQYF. The J gene is TRBJ2-4, the V gene TRBV28; tentative D call: TRBD2 (5 bases). The CDR3 is made up of 15 amino acids. From germline, CDR1 is MDHEN and CDR2 SYDVKM. The germline V and J ends were trimmed by 1 base and 2 bases, with 9 bases remaining between them.

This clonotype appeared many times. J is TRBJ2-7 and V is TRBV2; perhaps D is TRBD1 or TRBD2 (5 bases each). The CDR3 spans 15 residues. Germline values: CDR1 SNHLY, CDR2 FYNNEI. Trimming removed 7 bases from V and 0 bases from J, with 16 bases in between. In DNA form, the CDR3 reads TGTGCCAGCACTCAAGGGACGGCAAGCTCCTACGAGCAGTACTTC. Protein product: CASTQGTASSYEQYF.

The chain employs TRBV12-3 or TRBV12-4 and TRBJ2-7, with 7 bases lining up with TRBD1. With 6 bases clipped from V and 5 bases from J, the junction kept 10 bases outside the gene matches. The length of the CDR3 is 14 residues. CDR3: CASSTYRGRDEQYF. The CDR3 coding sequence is TGTGCCAGCAGCACATACAGGGGTCGGGACGAGCAGTACTTC.

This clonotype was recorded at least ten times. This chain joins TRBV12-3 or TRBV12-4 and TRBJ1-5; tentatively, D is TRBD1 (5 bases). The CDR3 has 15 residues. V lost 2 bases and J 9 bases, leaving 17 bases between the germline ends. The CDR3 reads CASSLRAGRSGPQHF. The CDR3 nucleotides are TGTGCCAGCAGTTTACGTGCAGGGCGATCAGGGCCCCAGCATTTT.

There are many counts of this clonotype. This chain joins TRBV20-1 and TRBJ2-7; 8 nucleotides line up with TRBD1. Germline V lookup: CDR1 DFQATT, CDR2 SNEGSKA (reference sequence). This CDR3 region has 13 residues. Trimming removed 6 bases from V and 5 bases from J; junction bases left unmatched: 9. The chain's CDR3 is CSANRDRINEQYF. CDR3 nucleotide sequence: TGCAGTGCCAACCGGGACAGGATCAACGAGCAGTACTTC.